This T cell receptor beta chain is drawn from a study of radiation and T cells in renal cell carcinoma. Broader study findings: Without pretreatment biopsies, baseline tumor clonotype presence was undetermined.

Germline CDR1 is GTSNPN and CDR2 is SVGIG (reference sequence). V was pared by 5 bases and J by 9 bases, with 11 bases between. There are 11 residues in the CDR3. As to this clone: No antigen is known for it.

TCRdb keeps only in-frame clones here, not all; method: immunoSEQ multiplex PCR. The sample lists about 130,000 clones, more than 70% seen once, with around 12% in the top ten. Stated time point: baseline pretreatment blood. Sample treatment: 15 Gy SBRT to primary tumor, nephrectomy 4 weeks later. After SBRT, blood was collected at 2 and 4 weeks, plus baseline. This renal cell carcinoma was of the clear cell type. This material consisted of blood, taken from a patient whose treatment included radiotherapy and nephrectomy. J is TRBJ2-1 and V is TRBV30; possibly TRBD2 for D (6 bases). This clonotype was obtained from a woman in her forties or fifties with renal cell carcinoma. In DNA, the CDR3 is TGTGCCTGGGGTGGGGGAGGTGAGCAGTTCTTC. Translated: CAWGGGGEQFF.